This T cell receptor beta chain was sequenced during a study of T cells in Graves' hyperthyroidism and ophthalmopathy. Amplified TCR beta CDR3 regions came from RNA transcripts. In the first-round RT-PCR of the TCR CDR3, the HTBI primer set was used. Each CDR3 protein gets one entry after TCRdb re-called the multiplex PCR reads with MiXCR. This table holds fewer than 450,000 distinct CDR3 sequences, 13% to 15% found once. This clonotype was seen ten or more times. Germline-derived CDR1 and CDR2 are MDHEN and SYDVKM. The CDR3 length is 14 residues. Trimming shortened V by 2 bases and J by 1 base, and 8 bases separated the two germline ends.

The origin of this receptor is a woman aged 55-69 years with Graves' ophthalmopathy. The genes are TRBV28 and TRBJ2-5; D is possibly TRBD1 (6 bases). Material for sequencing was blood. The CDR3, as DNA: TGTGCCAGCAGTTTAGGCAGGGGCCAAGAGACCCAGTACTTC. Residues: CASSLGRGQETQYF.